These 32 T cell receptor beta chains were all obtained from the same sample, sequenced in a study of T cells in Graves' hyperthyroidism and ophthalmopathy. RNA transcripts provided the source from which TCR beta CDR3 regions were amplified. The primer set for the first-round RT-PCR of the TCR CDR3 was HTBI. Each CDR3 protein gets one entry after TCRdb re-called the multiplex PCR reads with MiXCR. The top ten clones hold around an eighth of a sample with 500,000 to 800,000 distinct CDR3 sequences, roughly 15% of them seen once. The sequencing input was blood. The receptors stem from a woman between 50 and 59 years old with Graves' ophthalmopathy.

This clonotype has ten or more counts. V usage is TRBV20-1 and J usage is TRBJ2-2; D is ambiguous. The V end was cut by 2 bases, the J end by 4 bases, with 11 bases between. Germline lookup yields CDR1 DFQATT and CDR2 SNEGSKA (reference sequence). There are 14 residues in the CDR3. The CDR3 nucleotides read TGCAGTGCTAGAAGGATAGGGCCCACCGGGGAGCTGTTTTTT. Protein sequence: CSARRIGPTGELFF.

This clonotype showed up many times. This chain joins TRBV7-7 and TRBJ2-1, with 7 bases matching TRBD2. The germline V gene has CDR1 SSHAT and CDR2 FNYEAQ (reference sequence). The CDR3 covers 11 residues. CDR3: CASGSGNEQFF. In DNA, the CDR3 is TGTGCTAGCGGGTCCGGGAATGAGCAGTTCTTC.

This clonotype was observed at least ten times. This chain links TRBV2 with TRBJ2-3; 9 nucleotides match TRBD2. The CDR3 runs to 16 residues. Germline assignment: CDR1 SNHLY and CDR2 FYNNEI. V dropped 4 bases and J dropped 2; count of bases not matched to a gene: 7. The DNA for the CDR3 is TGTGCCAGCAGTGTCGCGCTAGCGGGAACCACAGATACGCAGTATTTT. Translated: CASSVALAGTTDTQYF.

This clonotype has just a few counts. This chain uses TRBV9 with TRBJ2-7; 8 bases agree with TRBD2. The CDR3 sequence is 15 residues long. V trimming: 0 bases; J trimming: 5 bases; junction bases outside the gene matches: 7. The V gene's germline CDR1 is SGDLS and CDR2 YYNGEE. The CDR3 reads CASSVAGGLRNEQYF. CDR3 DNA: TGTGCCAGCAGCGTAGCGGGAGGGCTGAGGAACGAGCAGTACTTC.

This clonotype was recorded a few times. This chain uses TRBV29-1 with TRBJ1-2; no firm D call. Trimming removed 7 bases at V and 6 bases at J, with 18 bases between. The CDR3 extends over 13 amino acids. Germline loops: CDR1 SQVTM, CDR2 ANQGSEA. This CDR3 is CSALFGLANGYTF. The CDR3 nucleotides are TGCAGCGCATTGTTTGGTCTCGCTAATGGCTACACCTTC.

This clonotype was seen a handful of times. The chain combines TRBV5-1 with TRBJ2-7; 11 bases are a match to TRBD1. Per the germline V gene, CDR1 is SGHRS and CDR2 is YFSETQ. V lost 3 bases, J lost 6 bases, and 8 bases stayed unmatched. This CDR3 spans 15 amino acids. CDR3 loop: CASSSQGQGAGEQYF. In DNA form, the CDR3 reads TGCGCCAGCAGCTCCCAAGGACAGGGGGCTGGCGAGCAGTACTTC.

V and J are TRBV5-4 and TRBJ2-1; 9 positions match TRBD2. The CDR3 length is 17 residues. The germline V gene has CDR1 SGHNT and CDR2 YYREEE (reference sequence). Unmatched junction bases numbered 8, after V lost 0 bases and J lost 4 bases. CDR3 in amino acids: CASSLEISGSGYNEQFF. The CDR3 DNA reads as TGTGCCAGCAGCTTGGAAATTAGCGGGAGTGGGTACAATGAGCAGTTCTTC.

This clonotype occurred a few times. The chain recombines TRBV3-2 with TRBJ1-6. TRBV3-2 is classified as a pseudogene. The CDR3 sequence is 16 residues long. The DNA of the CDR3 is TGTGCCAGCAGCCAAGAGGGGTCGACGTGGAATTCACCCCTCCACTTT. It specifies CASSQEGSTWNSPLHF.

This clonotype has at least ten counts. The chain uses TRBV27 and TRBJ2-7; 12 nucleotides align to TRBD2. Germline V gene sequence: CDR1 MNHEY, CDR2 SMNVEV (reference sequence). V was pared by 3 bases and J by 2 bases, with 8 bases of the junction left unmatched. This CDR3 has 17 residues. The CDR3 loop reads CASSLSSGRAKTYEQYF. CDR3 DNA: TGTGCCAGCAGTTTGTCTAGCGGGAGGGCGAAGACCTACGAGCAGTACTTC.

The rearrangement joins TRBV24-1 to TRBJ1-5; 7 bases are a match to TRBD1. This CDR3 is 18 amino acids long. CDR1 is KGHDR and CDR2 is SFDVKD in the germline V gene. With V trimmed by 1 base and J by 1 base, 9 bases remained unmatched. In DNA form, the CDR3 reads TGTGCCACCAGTGATTTACCCGTTTTCAGGGGGAGCAATCAGCCCCAGCATTTT. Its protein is CATSDLPVFRGSNQPQHF.

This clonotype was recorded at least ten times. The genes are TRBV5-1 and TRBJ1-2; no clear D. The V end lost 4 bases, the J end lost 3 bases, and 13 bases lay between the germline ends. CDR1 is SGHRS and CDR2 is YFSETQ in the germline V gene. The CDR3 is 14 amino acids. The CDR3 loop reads CASSPSHGDYGYTF. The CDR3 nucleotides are TGCGCCAGCAGCCCTTCCCACGGAGACTATGGCTACACCTTC.

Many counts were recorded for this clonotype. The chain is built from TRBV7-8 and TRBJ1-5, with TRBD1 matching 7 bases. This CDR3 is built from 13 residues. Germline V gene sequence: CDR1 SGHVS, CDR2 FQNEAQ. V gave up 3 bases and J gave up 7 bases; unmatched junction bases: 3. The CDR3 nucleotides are TGTGCCAGCAGCTTTGACAGGGACCAGCCCCAGCATTTT. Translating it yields CASSFDRDQPQHF.

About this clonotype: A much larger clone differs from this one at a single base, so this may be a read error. This CDR3 is CASSLAPQGAAMNTDAFF. CDR3 DNA: TGCGCCAGCAGCTTGGCCCCACAGGGCGCGGCCATGAACACTGATGCTTTCTTT. V is TRBV5-1 and J is TRBJ1-1, with D tentatively TRBD1 (6 bases). This CDR3 has 18 residues. Germline CDR1 SGHRS, CDR2 YFSETQ.

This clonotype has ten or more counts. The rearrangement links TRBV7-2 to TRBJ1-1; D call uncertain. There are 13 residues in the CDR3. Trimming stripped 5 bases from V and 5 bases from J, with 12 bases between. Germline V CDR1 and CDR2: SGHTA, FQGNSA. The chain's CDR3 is CASSPLRFTEAFF. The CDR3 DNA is TGTGCCAGCAGCCCCCTTAGGTTTACTGAAGCTTTCTTT.

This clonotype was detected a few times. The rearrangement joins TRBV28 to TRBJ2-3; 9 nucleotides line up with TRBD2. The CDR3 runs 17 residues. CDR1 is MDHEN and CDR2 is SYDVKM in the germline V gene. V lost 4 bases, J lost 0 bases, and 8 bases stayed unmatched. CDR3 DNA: TGTGCCAGCAGTTATCCAACTAGCGGGCTGAGCACAGATACGCAGTATTTT. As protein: CASSYPTSGLSTDTQYF.

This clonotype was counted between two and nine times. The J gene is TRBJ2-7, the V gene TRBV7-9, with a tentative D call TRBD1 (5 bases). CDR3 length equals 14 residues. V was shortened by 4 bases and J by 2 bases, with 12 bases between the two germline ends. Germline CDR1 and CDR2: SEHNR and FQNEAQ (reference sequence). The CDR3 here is CASSYDSRAYEQYF. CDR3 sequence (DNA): TGTGCCAGCAGCTACGACAGCCGAGCCTACGAGCAGTACTTC.

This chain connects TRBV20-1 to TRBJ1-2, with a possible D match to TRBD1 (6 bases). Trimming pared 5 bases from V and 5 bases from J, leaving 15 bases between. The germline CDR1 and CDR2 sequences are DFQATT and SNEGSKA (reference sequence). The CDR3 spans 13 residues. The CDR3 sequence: CSASQTGNYGYTF. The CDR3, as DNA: TGCAGTGCTTCCCAAACAGGGAATTATGGCTACACCTTC.

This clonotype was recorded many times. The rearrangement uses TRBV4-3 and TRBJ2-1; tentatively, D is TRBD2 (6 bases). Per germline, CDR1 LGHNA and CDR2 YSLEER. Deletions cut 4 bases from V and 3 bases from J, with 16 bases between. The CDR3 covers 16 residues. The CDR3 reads CASSREWREVYNEQFF. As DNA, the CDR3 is TGCGCCAGCAGCCGAGAATGGCGGGAAGTCTACAATGAGCAGTTCTTC.

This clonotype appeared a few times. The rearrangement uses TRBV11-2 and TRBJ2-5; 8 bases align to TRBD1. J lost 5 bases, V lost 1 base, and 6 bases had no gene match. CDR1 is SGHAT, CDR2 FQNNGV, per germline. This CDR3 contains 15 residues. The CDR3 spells CASSLVGRGLETQYF. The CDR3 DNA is TGTGCCAGCAGCTTAGTCGGCAGGGGGCTCGAGACCCAGTACTTC.

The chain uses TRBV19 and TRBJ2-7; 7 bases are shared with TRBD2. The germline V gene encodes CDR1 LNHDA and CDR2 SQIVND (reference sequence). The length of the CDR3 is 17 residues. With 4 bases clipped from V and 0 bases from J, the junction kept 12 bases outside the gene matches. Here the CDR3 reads CASSTCPSGKSSYEQYF. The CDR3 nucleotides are TGTGCCAGTAGTACCTGCCCCAGCGGGAAAAGCTCCTACGAGCAGTACTTC.

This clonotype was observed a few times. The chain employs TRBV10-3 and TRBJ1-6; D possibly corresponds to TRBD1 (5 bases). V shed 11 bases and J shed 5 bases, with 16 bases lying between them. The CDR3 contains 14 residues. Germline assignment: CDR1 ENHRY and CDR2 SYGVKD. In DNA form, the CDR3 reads TGTGCCTCCCAACCGGGACGGGATAATTCACCCCTCCACTTT. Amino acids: CASQPGRDNSPLHF.

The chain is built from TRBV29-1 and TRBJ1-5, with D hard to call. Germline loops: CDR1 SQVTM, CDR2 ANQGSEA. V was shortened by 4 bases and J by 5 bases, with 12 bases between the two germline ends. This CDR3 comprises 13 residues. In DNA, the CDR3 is TGCAGCGTTGTATTGGGCCAGTATCAGCCCCAGCATTTT. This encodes CSVVLGQYQPQHF.

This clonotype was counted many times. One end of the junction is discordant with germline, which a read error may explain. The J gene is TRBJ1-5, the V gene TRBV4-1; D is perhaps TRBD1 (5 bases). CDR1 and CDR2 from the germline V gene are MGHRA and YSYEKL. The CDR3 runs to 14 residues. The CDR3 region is CASSQGVSNQPQHF. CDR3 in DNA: TGTGCCAGCAGCCAAGGGGTCAGCAATCAGCCCCAGCATTTT.

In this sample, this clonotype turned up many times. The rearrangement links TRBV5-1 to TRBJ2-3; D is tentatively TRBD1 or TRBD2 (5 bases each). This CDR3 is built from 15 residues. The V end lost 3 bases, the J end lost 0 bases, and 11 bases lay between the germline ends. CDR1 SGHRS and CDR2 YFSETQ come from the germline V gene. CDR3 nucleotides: TGCGCCAGCAGCTCAGAGGGGTATAGCACAGATACGCAGTATTTT. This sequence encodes CASSSEGYSTDTQYF.

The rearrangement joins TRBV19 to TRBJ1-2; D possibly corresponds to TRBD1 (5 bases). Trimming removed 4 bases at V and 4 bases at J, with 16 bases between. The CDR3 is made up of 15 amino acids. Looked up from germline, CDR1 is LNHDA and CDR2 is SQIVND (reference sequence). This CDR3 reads CASSTRGGVGYGYTF. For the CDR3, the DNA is TGTGCCAGTAGTACCCGGGGCGGGGTTGGCTATGGCTACACCTTC.

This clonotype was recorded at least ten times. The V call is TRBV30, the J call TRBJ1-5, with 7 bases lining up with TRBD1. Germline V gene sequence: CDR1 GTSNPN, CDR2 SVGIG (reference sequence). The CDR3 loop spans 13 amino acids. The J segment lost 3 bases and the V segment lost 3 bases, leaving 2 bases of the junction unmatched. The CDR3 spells CAWRTGDNQPQHF. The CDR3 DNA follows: TGTGCCTGGAGAACAGGGGACAATCAGCCCCAGCATTTT. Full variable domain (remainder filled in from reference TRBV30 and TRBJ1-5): SQTIHQWPATLVQPVGSPLSLECTVEGTSNPNLYWYRQAAGRGLQLLFYSVGIGQISSEVPQNLSASRPQDRQFILSSKKLLLSDSGFYLCAWRTGDNQPQHFGDGTRLSIL.

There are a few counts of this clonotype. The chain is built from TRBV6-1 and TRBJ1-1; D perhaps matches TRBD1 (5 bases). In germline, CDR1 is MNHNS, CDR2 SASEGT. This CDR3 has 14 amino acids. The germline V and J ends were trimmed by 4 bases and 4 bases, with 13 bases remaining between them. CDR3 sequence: CASSVAGTGTEAFF. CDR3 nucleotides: TGTGCCAGCAGTGTAGCGGGGACGGGCACTGAAGCTTTCTTT.

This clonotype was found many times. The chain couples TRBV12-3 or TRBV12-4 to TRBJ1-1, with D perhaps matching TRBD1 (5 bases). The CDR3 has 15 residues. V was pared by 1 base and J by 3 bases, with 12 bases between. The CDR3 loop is CASSLGGAFYTEAFF. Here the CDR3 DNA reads TGTGCCAGCAGTTTAGGAGGGGCATTTTACACTGAAGCTTTCTTT.

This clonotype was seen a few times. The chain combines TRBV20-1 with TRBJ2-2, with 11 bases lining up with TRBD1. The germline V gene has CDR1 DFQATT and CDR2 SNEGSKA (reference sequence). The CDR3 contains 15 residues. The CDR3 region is CRAQNEGQGAGELFF. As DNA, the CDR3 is TGCAGAGCCCAAAACGAGGGACAGGGGGCCGGGGAGCTGTTTTTT.

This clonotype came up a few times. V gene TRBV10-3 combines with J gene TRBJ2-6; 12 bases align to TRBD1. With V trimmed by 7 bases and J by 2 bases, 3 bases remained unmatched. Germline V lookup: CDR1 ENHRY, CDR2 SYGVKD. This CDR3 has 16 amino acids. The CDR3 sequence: CAITGTGGTGANVLTF. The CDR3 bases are TGTGCCATCACGGGGACAGGGGGCACTGGGGCCAACGTCCTGACTTTC.

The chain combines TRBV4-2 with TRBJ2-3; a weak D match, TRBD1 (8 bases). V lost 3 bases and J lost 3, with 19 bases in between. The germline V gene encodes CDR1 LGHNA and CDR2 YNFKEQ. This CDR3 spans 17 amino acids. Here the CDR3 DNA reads TGTGCCAGCAGCCATAAAAGCGGGACAGGTGGAACAGATACGCAGTATTTT. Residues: CASSHKSGTGGTDTQYF.

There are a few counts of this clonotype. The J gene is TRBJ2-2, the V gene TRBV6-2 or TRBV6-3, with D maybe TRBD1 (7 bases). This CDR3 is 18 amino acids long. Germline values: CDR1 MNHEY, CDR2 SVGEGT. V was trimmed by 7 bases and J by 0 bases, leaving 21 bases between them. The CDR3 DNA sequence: TGTGCCAGCACCCTAAGGAGGGGACAGACCGCGAACACCGGGGAGCTGTTTTTT. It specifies CASTLRRGQTANTGELFF.